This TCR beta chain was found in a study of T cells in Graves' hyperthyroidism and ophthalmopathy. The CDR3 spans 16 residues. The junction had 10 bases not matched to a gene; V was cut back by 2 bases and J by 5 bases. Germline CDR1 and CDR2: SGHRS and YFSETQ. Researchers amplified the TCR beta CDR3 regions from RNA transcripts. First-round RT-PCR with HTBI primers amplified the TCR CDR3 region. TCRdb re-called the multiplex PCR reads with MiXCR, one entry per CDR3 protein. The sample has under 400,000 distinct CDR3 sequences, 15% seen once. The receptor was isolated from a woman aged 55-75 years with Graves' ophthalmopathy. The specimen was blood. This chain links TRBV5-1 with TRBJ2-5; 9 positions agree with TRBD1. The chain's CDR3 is CASSFTGTGTGETQYF. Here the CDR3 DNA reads TGCGCCAGCAGCTTCACGGGGACAGGGACGGGGGAGACCCAGTACTTC.